This is a list of T cell receptor beta chains from one sample in a study of blood T cell repertoires in COVID-19. TCRdb's table, derived via immunoSEQ multiplex PCR, lists solely in-frame clones and lacks some. The table records 14,000 or so clones, around 87% of them present only once. The sequenced material came from peripheral blood. Source of these receptors: a man aged 45 to 65 with active COVID-19. The CDR3 runs from the conserved cysteine through the conserved F or W. The D gene is left open where the match is weak. For some rows the clone size is stated as once, few or many, or as a class when expanded; others skip it.

d_gene	j_gene	abundance	v_gene	CDR3nt	CDR3aa
NA	TRBJ1-2	once	TRBV10-3	TGTGCCATCACCGAGGAAGGCTATGGCTACACCTTC	CAITEEGYGYTF
TRBD1	TRBJ2-2	NA	TRBV7-2	TGTGCCAGCAGCCCGGACAGGGGCAGGACCGGGGAGCTGTTTTTT	CASSPDRGRTGELFF
NA	TRBJ2-7	NA	TRBV4-3	TGCGCCAGCAGCCATTACGGGGGGCCCTACGAGCAGTACTTC	CASSHYGGPYEQYF
TRBD2	TRBJ2-4	NA	TRBV4-1	TGCGCCAGCAGCCAAGCGGCGGGAGGGCCGGCCAAAAACATTCAGTACTTC	CASSQAAGGPAKNIQYF
NA	TRBJ1-4	NA	TRBV6-5	TGTGCCAGCAGGTCAGGGGCGACTAATGAAAAACTGTTTTTT	CASRSGATNEKLFF
NA	TRBJ2-1	NA	TRBV11-2	TGTGCCAGCAGCTTAGTTAGGACTACCTACAATGAGCAGTTCTTC	CASSLVRTTYNEQFF
TRBD1	TRBJ1-5	NA	TRBV6-5	TGTGCCAGCAGAACCGGGACAGACAATCAGCCCCAGCATTTT	CASRTGTDNQPQHF
TRBD1	TRBJ1-1	NA	TRBV6-6	TGTGCCAGCAGTTACCCCGGGACAGAGAACACTGAAGCTTTCTTT	CASSYPGTENTEAFF
NA	TRBJ2-5	few	TRBV6-2/TRBV6-3	TGTGCCAGCAGTTACTATCCTTTCCAGGGTTCGGGGACCCAGTACTTC	CASSYYPFQGSGTQYF
TRBD2	TRBJ2-1	NA	TRBV28	TGTGCCAGCAGTTCCCCCGGACTAGCATTATCCTACAATGAGCAGTTCTTC	CASSSPGLALSYNEQFF
NA	TRBJ1-2	NA	TRBV5-6	TGTGCCAGCAGCTTTTTTACAGGAGAGACTAACTATGGCTACACCTTC	CASSFFTGETNYGYTF
TRBD1	TRBJ1-2	NA	TRBV29-1	TGCAGCGTTCAACAGGGGGGAGCTAACTATGGCTACACCTTC	CSVQQGGANYGYTF
TRBD1	TRBJ2-3	NA	TRBV6-2/TRBV6-3	TGTGCCAGCAGCATTTCAGGGGGCGAGGATACGCAGTATTTT	CASSISGGEDTQYF
TRBD1	TRBJ2-2	NA	TRBV3-1/TRBV3-2	TGTGCCAGCAGCCGTACCACAGGGGTTGAGGAGCTGTTTTTT	CASSRTTGVEELFF
NA	TRBJ2-7	NA	TRBV15	TGTGCCACCAGCAGAGATCCCTTGGAGGGACACGAGCAGTACTTC	CATSRDPLEGHEQYF
NA	TRBJ2-2	NA	TRBV24-1	TGTGCCACCAGTGGGTTAAAGGGGGAGGGGCGCACCGGGGAGCTGTTTTTT	CATSGLKGEGRTGELFF
TRBD2	TRBJ2-1	NA	TRBV7-2	TGTGCCAGCAGCTTTCGTCTAGCGGGGCCTGACAATGAGCAGTTCTTC	CASSFRLAGPDNEQFF
NA	TRBJ2-7	NA	TRBV24-1	TGTGCCACCAGTGAGGGGACACCCTCCTACGAGCAGTACTTC	CATSEGTPSYEQYF
NA	TRBJ2-7	few	TRBV6-2/TRBV6-3	TGTGCCAGCAGTCTCCTCGAACCAGGGGCCAGCGAGCAGTACTTC	CASSLLEPGASEQYF
TRBD1	TRBJ1-5	NA	TRBV7-2	TGTGCCAGCAGCAACAACAGGGGATTCGGACAGCCCCAGCATTTT	CASSNNRGFGQPQHF
NA	TRBJ2-1	NA	TRBV4-1	TGCGCCAGCAGCCAAGCTTCCTCCTACAATGAGCAGTTCTTC	CASSQASSYNEQFF
TRBD2	TRBJ2-3	NA	TRBV5-1	TGCGCCAGCAGCCGTTGGACTAGCTCAGATACGCAGTATTTT	CASSRWTSSDTQYF
NA	TRBJ2-7	NA	TRBV5-1	TGCGCCAGCAGCTCACCCCCAGGGGAGCAGTACTTC	CASSSPPGEQYF
NA	TRBJ1-2	NA	TRBV28	TGTGCCAGCAGTTTAATCGACAGTTACTATGGCTACACCTTC	CASSLIDSYYGYTF
NA	TRBJ2-6	NA	TRBV5-4	TGTGCCAGCAGCATGGACAGCTCTGGGGCCAACGTCCTGACTTTC	CASSMDSSGANVLTF
NA	TRBJ2-2	once	TRBV30	TGTGCCTGGAGTGTAAGAGGGGGAAACACCGGGGAGCTGTTTTTT	CAWSVRGGNTGELFF
NA	TRBJ1-6	NA	TRBV21-1	TGTGCCAGCAGCAAAAGTGTGAGGTCTCATTATAATTCACCCCTCCACTTT	CASSKSVRSHYNSPLHF
NA	TRBJ1-1	NA	TRBV6-5	TGTGCCAGCAGTAACCCTCCCGGGTGGAGAACTGAAGCTTTCTTT	CASSNPPGWRTEAFF
TRBD1	TRBJ1-5	once	TRBV7-2	TGTGCCAGCAGTAAGACAGGGGCCCGGAATCAGCCCCAGCATTTT	CASSKTGARNQPQHF
NA	TRBJ1-4	NA	TRBV5-6	TGTGCCAGCAGCCACATGTGGGGGGTGACAACTAATGAAAAACTGTTTTTT	CASSHMWGVTTNEKLFF
NA	TRBJ1-4	NA	TRBV6-4	TGTGCCAGCAGTGACTCATACGGGAGACTGTTTTTT	CASSDSYGRLFF
NA	TRBJ1-2	NA	TRBV3-1/TRBV3-2	TGTGCCAGCAGCGACAGACCCTATGGCTACACCTTC	CASSDRPYGYTF
NA	TRBJ2-4	NA	TRBV3-1/TRBV3-2	TGTGCCAGCAGCCAAGTCAGGAACCTAGCCAAAAACATTCAGTACTTC	CASSQVRNLAKNIQYF
TRBD2	TRBJ2-1	NA	TRBV19	TGTGCCAGTAGTATGCCCGGGAGGGCCGGACCTGAGCAGTTCTTC	CASSMPGRAGPEQFF
TRBD2	TRBJ2-2	NA	TRBV10-3	TGTGCCATCAGCCGACTAAGCGGGAGGGCCGGTGGTAACACCGGGGAGCTGTTTTTT	CAISRLSGRAGGNTGELFF